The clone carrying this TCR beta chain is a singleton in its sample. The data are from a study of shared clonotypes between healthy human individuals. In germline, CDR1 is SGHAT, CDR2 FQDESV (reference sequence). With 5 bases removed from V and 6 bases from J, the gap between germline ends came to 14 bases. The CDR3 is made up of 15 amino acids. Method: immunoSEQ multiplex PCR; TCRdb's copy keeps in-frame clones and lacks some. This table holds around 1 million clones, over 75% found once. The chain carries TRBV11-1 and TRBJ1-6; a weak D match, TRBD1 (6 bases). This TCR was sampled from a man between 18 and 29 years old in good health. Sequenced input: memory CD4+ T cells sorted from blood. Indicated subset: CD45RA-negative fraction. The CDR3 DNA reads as TGTGCCAGCAGCCCAGGGGACACCCCTAATTCACCCCTCCACTTT. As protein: CASSPGDTPNSPLHF.